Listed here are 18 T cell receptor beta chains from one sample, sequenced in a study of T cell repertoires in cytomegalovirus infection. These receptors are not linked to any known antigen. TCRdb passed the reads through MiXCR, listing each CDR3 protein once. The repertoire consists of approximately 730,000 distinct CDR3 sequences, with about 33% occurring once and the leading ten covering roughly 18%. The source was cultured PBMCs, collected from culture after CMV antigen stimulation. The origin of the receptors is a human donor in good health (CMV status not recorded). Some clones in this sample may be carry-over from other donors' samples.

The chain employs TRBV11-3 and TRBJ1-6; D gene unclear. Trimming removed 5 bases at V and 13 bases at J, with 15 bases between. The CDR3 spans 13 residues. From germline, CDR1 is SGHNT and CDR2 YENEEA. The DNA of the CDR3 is TGTGCCAGCAGCCGAAGACCCGGTCAGCCCCTCCACTTT. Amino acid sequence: CASSRRPGQPLHF.

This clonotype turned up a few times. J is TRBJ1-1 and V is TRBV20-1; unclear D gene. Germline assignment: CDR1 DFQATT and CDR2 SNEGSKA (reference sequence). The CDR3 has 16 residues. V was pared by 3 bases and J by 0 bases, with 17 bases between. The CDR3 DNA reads TGCAGTGCTAGCCCCGGCGGCAGGAGTATGAACACTGAAGCTTTCTTT. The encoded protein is CSASPGGRSMNTEAFF.

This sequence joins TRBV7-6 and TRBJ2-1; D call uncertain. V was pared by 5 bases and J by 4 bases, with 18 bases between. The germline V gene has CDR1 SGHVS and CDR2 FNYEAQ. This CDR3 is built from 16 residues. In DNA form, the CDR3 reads TGTGCCAGCAGCGCCCCAGGCAGGTTTCTATACAATGAGCAGTTCTTC. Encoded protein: CASSAPGRFLYNEQFF. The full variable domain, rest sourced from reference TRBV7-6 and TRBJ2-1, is GAGVSQSPRYKVTKRGQDVALRCDPISGHVSLYWYRQALGQGPEFLTYFNYEAQQDKSGLPNDRFSAERPEGSISTLTIQRTEQRDSAMYRCASSAPGRFLYNEQFFGPGTRLTVL.

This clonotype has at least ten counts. CDR3 nucleotides: TGTGCCAGCAGCCCAAGGCAGGGGGAGATATTTCCTCGTCAGCCCCAGCATTTT. Translated, it gives CASSPRQGEIFPRQPQHF. The rearrangement joins TRBV7-2 to TRBJ1-5; 7 bases align to TRBD1. CDR3 size: 18 residues. Germline V lookup: CDR1 SGHTA, CDR2 FQGNSA. V lost 5 bases to trimming and J lost 6 bases; unmatched junction nucleotides: 19.

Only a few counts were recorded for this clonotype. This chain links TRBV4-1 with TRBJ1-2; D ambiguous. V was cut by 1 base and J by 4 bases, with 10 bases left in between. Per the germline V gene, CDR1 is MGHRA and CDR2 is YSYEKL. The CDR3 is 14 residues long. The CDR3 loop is CASSQGGVGYGYTF. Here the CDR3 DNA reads TGCGCCAGCAGCCAAGGTGGGGTAGGCTATGGCTACACCTTC.

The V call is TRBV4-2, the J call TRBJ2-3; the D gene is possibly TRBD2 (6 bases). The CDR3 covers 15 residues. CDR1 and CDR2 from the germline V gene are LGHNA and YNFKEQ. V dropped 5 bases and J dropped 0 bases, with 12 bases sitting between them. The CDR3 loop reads CASSLGLWSTDTQYF. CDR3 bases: TGTGCCAGCAGCTTGGGACTTTGGAGCACAGATACGCAGTATTTT.

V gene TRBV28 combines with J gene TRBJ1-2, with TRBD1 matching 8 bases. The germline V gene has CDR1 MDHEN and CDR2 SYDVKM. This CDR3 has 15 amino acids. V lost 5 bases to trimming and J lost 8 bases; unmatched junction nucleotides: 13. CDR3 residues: CASSLAGGYLAGYTF. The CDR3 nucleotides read TGTGCCAGCAGTCTCGCAGGGGGCTATTTAGCCGGCTACACCTTC.

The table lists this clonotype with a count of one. The CDR3 sequence: CASSGVAGGNTDTQYF. Here the CDR3 DNA reads TGCGCCAGCAGTGGGGTAGCGGGAGGGAACACAGATACGCAGTATTTT. V and J are TRBV10-2 and TRBJ2-3; 11 bases fit TRBD2. The CDR3 has 16 amino acids. CDR1 WSHSY and CDR2 SAAADI come from the germline V gene. V gave up 4 bases and J gave up 2 bases; unmatched junction bases: 5.

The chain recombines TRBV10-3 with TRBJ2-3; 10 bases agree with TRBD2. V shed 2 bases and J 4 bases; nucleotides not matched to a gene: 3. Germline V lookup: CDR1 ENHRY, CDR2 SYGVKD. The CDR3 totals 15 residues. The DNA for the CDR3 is TGTGCCATCAGTGAGGGAGCGGGAGGGCCAGATACGCAGTATTTT. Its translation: CAISEGAGGPDTQYF.

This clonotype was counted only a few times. The CDR3 reads CASSPDGTSLYEQFF. The CDR3 DNA is TGTGCCAGCTCACCAGACGGGACTAGTCTTTATGAGCAGTTCTTC. The rearrangement joins TRBV18 to TRBJ2-1; 8 nucleotides agree with TRBD2. CDR1 and CDR2 from the germline V gene are KGHSH and LQKENI. CDR3 length: 15 residues. V lost 2 bases, J lost 8 bases, and 8 bases stayed unmatched.

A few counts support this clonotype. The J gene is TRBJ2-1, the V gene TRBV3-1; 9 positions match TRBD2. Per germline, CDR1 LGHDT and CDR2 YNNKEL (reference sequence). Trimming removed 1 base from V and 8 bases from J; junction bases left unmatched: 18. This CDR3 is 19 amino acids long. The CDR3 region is CASSQGASGILRTMDEQFF. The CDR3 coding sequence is TGTGCCAGCAGCCAAGGGGCTAGCGGGATCCTTCGGACGATGGATGAGCAGTTCTTC.

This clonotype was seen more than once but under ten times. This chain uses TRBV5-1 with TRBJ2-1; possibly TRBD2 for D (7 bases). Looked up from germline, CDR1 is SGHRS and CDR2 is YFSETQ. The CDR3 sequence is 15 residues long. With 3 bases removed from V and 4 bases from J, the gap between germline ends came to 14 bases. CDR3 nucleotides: TGCGCCAGCAGCTATATGGGGGGGCCTTACAATGAGCAGTTCTTC. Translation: CASSYMGGPYNEQFF.

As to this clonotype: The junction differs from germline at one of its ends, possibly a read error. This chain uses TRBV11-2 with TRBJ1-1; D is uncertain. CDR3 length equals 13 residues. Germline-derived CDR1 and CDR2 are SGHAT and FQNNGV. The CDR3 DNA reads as TGTGCCAGCAGCTTACCCCGTCTGGGGAAAGCTTTATTT. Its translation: CASSLPRLGKALF. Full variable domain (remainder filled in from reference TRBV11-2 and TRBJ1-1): EAGVAQSPRYKIIEKRQSVAFWCNPISGHATLYWYQQILGQGPKLLIQFQNNGVVDDSQLPKDRFSAERLKGVDSTLKIQPAKLEDSAVYLCASSLPRLGKALFGQGTRLTVV.

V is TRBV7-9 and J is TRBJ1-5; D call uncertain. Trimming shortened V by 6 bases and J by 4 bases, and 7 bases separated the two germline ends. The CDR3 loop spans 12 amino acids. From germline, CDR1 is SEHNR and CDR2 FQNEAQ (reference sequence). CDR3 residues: CASSWVNQPQHF. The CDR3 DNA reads TGTGCCAGCAGTTGGGTGAATCAGCCCCAGCATTTT. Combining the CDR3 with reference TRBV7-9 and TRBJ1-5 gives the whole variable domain DTGVSQNPRHKITKRGQNVTFRCDPISEHNRLYWYRQTLGQGPEFLTYFQNEAQLEKSRLLSDRFSAERPKGSFSTLEIQRTEQGDSAMYLCASSWVNQPQHFGDGTRLSIL.

CDR3: CATPARLTGTPPSPLHF. CDR3 nucleotides: TGTGCCACCCCTGCACGACTGACTGGGACCCCTCCTTCACCCCTCCACTTT. The chain combines TRBV28 with TRBJ1-6; D might be TRBD1 (5 bases). The CDR3 sequence is 17 residues long. Germline-derived CDR1 and CDR2 are MDHEN and SYDVKM. V was shortened by 10 bases and J by 9 bases, with 28 bases between the two germline ends.

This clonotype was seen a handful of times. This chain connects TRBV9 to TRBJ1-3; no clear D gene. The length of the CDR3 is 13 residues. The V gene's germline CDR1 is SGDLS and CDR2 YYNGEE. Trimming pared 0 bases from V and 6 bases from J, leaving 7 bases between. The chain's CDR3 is CASSVDGVNTIYF. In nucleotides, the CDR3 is TGTGCCAGCAGCGTAGATGGGGTAAACACCATATATTTT.

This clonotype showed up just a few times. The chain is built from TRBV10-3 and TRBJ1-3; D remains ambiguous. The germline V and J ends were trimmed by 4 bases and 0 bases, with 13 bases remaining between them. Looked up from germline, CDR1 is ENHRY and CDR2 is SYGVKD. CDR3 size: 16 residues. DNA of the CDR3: TGTGCCATCAGTGCTCCGTCCGAGAGCTCTGGAAACACCATATATTTT. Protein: CAISAPSESSGNTIYF.

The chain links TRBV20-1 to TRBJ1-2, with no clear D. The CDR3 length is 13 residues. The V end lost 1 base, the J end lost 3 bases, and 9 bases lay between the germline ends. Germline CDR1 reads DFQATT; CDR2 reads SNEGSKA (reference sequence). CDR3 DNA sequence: TGCAGTGCTAGAGGTTTGCCACACTATGGCTACACCTTC. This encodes CSARGLPHYGYTF.